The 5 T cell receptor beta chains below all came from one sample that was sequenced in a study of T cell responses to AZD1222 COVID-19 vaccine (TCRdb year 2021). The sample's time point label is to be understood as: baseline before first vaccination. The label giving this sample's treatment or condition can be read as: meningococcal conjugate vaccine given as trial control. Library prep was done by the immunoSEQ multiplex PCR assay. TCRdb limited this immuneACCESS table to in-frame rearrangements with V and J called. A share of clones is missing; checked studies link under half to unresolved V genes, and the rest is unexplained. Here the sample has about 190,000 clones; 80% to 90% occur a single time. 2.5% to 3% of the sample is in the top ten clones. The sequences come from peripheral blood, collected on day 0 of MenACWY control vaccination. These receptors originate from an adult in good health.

CDR3 residues: CASSTSWDRVFQPQHF. CDR3 in DNA: TGTGCCAGCAGCACGAGTTGGGACAGGGTTTTTCAGCCCCAGCATTTT. The chain links TRBV21-1 to TRBJ1-5; the table assigns TRBD1, which was not confirmed against the DNA. TRBV21-1 is classified as a pseudogene. This CDR3 is 16 amino acids long.

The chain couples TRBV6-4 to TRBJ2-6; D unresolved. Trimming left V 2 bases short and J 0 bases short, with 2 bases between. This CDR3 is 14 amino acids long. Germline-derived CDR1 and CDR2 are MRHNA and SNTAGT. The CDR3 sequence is CASSDRSGANVLTF. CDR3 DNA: TGTGCCAGCAGTGACCGCTCTGGGGCCAACGTCCTGACTTTC.

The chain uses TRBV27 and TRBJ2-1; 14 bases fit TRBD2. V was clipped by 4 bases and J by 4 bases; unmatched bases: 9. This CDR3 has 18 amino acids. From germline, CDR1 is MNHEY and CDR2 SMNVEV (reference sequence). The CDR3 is CASSSGTSGRGAYNEQFF. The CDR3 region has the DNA TGTGCCAGCAGTTCCGGGACTAGCGGGAGAGGGGCATACAATGAGCAGTTCTTC.

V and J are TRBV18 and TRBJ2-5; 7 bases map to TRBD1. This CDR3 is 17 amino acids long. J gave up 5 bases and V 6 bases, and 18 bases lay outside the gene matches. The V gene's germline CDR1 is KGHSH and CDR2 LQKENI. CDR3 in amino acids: CASSSGTVLPEEETQYF. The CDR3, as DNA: TGTGCCAGCTCCTCCGGGACAGTATTGCCGGAGGAGGAGACCCAGTACTTC.

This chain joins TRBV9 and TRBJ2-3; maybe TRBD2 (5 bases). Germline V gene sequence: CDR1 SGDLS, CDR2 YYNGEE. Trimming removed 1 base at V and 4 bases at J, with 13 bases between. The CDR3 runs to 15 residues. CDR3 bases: TGTGCCAGCAGCGTATCGGGGAGTTCCCCAGATACGCAGTATTTT. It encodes CASSVSGSSPDTQYF.